The present T cell receptor (beta chain) was sequenced within a study of cytomegalovirus exposure and HLA in healthy donors. Study observations and caveats: Per a later analysis, about 18,000 TCR beta sequences showed association with HLA alleles at 0.05 false discovery rate. Versus the roughly 700-donor mean, an Asian-associated ancestry cluster reportedly showed fewer N-insertions in a later analysis. Available immune exposure information covered CMV serostatus only.

CDR3 size: 15 residues. With 0 bases clipped from V and 7 bases from J, the junction kept 3 bases outside the gene matches. The germline V gene has CDR1 SGHRS and CDR2 YFSETQ. Worth noting for this clone: What it binds is not known.

Vbeta (60) and Jbeta (13) primers were used in the PCR. Generated by immunoSEQ multiplex PCR, the TCRdb table keeps only in-frame clones and is missing some. Among 150,000 to 200,000 clones listed, roughly four fifths were seen once. The material sequenced was PBMCs. This TCR derives from a man aged 18 to 30 in good health and CMV-seronegative. This chain uses TRBV5-1 with TRBJ1-6; TRBD1 agrees at 8 bases. CDR3 amino acids: CASSLGAGGNSPLHF. The CDR3 DNA sequence: TGCGCCAGCAGCTTGGGGGCAGGGGGCAATTCACCCCTCCACTTT.